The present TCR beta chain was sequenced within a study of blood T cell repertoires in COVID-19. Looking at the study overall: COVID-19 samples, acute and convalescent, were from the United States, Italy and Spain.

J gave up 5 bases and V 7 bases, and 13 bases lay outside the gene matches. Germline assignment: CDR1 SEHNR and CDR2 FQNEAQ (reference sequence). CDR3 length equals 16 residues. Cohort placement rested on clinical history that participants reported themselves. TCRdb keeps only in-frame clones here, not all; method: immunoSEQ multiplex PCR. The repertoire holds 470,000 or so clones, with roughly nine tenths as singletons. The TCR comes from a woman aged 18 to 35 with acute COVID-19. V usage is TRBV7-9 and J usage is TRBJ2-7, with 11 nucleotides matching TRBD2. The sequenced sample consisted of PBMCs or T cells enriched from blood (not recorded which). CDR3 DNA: TGTGCCAGCACCCCAGTGGGGCTAGCGGGAGGTCACGAGCAGTACTTC. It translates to CASTPVGLAGGHEQYF.